The 7 T cell receptor beta chains given below trace back to one sample, sequenced in a study of T-cell memory formation after mild COVID-19. TCRdb fed the 5' RACE reads into MiXCR, producing one record per CDR3 protein. The profile covers 280,000 or so distinct CDR3 sequences, with under 20% appearing a single time and 23% taken by the ten largest. Sequencing was carried out using PBMCs or a T cell subset sorted from them (not recorded which). The source of these receptors is a man aged 18 to 35 who had mild COVID-19 (a few samples of this study predate the infection). Cell type and time point are not known.

This clonotype was recorded at least ten times. The J gene is TRBJ1-5, the V gene TRBV4-3; D unclear. From germline, CDR1 is LGHNA and CDR2 YSLEER. This CDR3 region has 13 residues. Between the trimmed V and J ends, which lost 10 bases and 3 bases, there was a span of 13 bases. The CDR3 nucleotides are TGCGCCACTCTGGGAGGCGACAATCAGCCCCAGCATTTT. It is translated as CATLGGDNQPQHF.

CDR3 nucleotides: TGTGCCGTCCGGGACTCCGCTTACAATGAGCAGTTCTTC. Its translation: CAVRDSAYNEQFF. This chain connects TRBV7-9 to TRBJ2-1; the D gene is possibly TRBD2 (6 bases). The CDR3 extends over 13 amino acids. Germline CDR1 and CDR2: SEHNR and FQNEAQ (reference sequence). The V and J ends lost 11 bases and 4 bases respectively, with 15 bases between them.

V is TRBV7-4 and J is TRBJ2-7; D possibly corresponds to TRBD1 (5 bases). The CDR3 loop spans 14 amino acids. Per germline, CDR1 SGHVT and CDR2 SQSDAQ. The V and J ends lost 3 bases and 5 bases respectively, with 14 bases between them. The CDR3 DNA reads TGTGCCAGCAGCTTCCTGGGCAGGGCACACGAGCAGTACGTC. Its translation is CASSFLGRAHEQYV.

At least ten counts were recorded for this clonotype. This chain connects TRBV12-3 or TRBV12-4 to TRBJ1-5, with 7 nucleotides matching TRBD1. J lost 2 bases, V lost 6 bases, and 1 base had no gene match. The CDR3 is 13 amino acids. The CDR3 here is CASRGTGNQPQHF. CDR3 bases: TGTGCCAGCAGGGGGACAGGCAATCAGCCCCAGCATTTT.

The table lists this clonotype with many counts. The chain is built from TRBV5-1 and TRBJ1-2; possibly TRBD1 for D (5 bases). Trimming stripped 4 bases from V and 0 bases from J, with 10 bases between. Germline lookup yields CDR1 SGHRS and CDR2 YFSETQ. The CDR3 sequence is 14 residues long. In DNA, the CDR3 is TGCGCCAGCAGCCAAGACAGCCCTAACTATGGCTACACCTTC. Translation gives CASSQDSPNYGYTF.

This clonotype was counted a few times. The rearrangement joins TRBV6-2 or TRBV6-3 to TRBJ2-5; 7 positions agree with TRBD1. The CDR3 contains 14 residues. Germline V gene lookup returns CDR1 MNHEY and CDR2 SVGEGT. V lost 4 bases and J lost 2; bases outside the gene matches: 4. The CDR3 DNA reads as TGTGCCAGCAGTTTAAGGGGGCCGCAAGAGACCCAGTACTTC. Its protein is CASSLRGPQETQYF.

The chain links TRBV12-3 or TRBV12-4 to TRBJ1-5; D uncertain. Trimming stripped 6 bases from V and 3 bases from J, with 6 bases between. The CDR3 is 12 residues long. CDR3 amino acids: CASSRPNQPQHF. CDR3 bases: TGTGCCAGCAGCAGACCCAATCAGCCCCAGCATTTT.